This entry concerns a single T cell receptor (beta chain). Its target antigen remains unknown. Base qualities were left out, and no much larger clone turns up one base away. The data are from a study of radiation and T cells in renal cell carcinoma (dated by TCRdb to the early 2020s). General notes on the study: A total of under 60 samples underwent TCR beta sequencing, made up of 25 or so tumors and about 27 peripheral blood samples. In the approximately 53 samples combined, several million unique CDR3 nucleotide sequences were found, encoding approximately 2,800,000 unique CDR3 amino acid sequences. The last blood draw occurred 4 weeks after radiation, at the same time as nephrectomy. The full study reports these points: Because no pretreatment tumor biopsies were available, whether clonotypes were present in the tumor at baseline could not be determined. In blood, the top tumor clonotypes increased from baseline to 2 weeks after radiation and then shrank by 4 weeks, which suggests a temporary expansion of tumor-resident clones. Blood repertoire dynamics were not followed beyond 4 weeks after treatment. The single-armed trial design could not address effects of radiation dose or scheduling on the TCR repertoire.

The label giving this sample's time point can be read as: blood 4 weeks post-SBRT, at nephrectomy. Reading the label with the study, this specimen's treatment or condition is: 15 Gy SBRT to primary tumor, nephrectomy 4 weeks later. The samples were drawn from a clinical trial, where primary renal cell carcinomas were treated with 15 Gy of stereotactic body radiation therapy and then removed by nephrectomy 4 weeks afterward. Serial peripheral blood from radiation-treated patients was sampled at baseline, 2 weeks and 4 weeks after SBRT to track tumor-enriched clonotypes. Renal cell carcinoma with clear cell pathology was present in all patients. The QIAamp DNA Blood Mini Kit (Qiagen) was used to prepare genomic DNA for TCR sequencing. Only samples passing all quality control checks were included in the analyses. TCR beta libraries were generated from genomic DNA with the immunoSEQ kit, following the manufacturer's recommendations. Library preparation used a first multiplex PCR with proprietary primers, then a second PCR adding unique barcodes, with bead cleanups after each round. A positive control reaction and a negative control reaction, both provided in the kit, were run with every batch of samples. The final libraries were assessed on an Agilent 4200 TapeStation D1000 ScreenTape, pooled by volume, and quantified by qPCR. Sequencing was performed on an Illumina NextSeq500 using a MidOutput 150-cycle cartridge, with 156 Read1 cycles, 15 Index1 cycles, and the kit custom primers. The pooled library was loaded at approximately 0.97 pM with 20% PhiX control spiked in. The study's own analysis went as follows. The vendor-processed data were analyzed in R, and a clonotype was defined as all T cells that share the same CDR3 nucleotide sequence. For clone abundance analyses, frequencies were normalized to the 10,000 most abundant clones in each sample. Before analysis, public T cell clones were removed, and these numbered fewer than five per sample on average. A difference in abundance of at least 32-fold between compartments was used to define tumor-enriched and baseline blood-enriched clonotypes. A beta-binomial differential abundance model was used to identify clonotypes that were expanded or contracted between blood time points. The Baroni-Urbani and Buser coefficient was used to measure tumor-blood repertoire similarity, and groups were compared with two-tailed Wilcoxon tests in R. TCRdb carries this immuneACCESS record with in-frame sequences only. Its versions omit some clonotypes, under half of them owing to an unresolved V gene in the studies checked, with the rest unexplained. D and trimming come from the DNA, and the V and J calls and clone size come from that table. The sample records around 170,000 clones, 88% of which are singletons. Approximately 10% of the sample comes from the top ten.

CDR1 is given as KGHSH and CDR2 as LQKENI, both from the germline V gene. Including cysteine and phenylalanine, the CDR3 has 15 amino acids. This entry keeps only the CDR3 DNA: 45 bases, framed from base 1. For this chain, trimming is 0 bases at the V end and 5 bases at the J end, and the number of junction bases without a gene match is 0. The material was blood, obtained from a patient whose treatment included radiotherapy and nephrectomy. The source of this sequence is a woman aged 45-65 years with renal cell carcinoma. The V and J segments used are TRBV18 and TRBJ2-2, and TRBD2 matches 10 of the central bases. The CDR3 here reads CASSPPSGGTGELFF. At the DNA level, the sequence is TGTGCCAGCTCACCACCTAGCGGGGGGACCGGGGAGCTGTTTTTT.